This T cell receptor beta chain was captured in a study of OX40 agonist ivuxolimab in advanced cancers. General study points: It was also the case that some nonresponders had low normalized T-cell clonal expansion.

Assay used: immunoSEQ multiplex PCR; TCRdb lists only in-frame clones, some missing. The table has about 46,000 clones, more than 70% seen once. A note on this clone: Its antigen is still unknown.

V was shortened by 4 bases and J by 5 bases, with 11 bases between the two germline ends. The CDR3 has 13 residues. CDR1 and CDR2 from the germline V gene are WSHSY and SAAADI. The material sequenced was CD4+ or CD8+ T cells sorted from blood, taken in a trial of the OX40 agonist ivuxolimab. V usage is TRBV10-2 and J usage is TRBJ1-2; D gene uncertain. This receptor was taken from an adult with an advanced solid tumor such as melanoma, head and neck, liver or kidney cancer. CDR3 sequence reads: CASSGETPYGYTF. CDR3 nucleotide sequence: TGCGCCAGCAGTGGTGAGACACCGTATGGCTACACCTTC.